Each of the 21 T cell receptor beta chains below was sequenced from the same sample in a study of neoadjuvant nivolumab and ipilimumab in lung cancer. TCRdb keeps only in-frame clones here, not all; method: immunoSEQ multiplex PCR. The data hold 24,000 or so clones, with 75% to 90% observed a single time. Specimen: peripheral blood, collected before neoadjuvant nivolumab, alone or with ipilimumab. The receptor set was obtained from an adult with non-small cell lung cancer.

The chain uses TRBV29-1 and TRBJ1-2; weak D call: TRBD1 (5 bases). CDR3 length: 13 residues. V lost 6 bases, J lost 2 bases, and 13 bases lay in between. Germline V gives CDR1 SQVTM, CDR2 ANQGSEA. The CDR3 reads CSVSDRRNYGYTF. DNA for the CDR3: TGCAGCGTATCCGACAGAAGAAACTATGGCTACACCTTC.

The sample holds one count of this clone. The chain joins TRBV7-9 to TRBJ2-2, with D tentatively TRBD1 or TRBD2 (5 bases each). Trimming took off 5 bases at V and 1 base at J, with 11 bases between the two ends. Germline V CDR1 and CDR2: SEHNR, FQNEAQ (reference sequence). The CDR3 consists of 15 residues. This CDR3 reads CASSPWGMNTGELFF. In DNA form, the CDR3 reads TGTGCCAGCAGCCCCTGGGGGATGAACACCGGGGAGCTGTTTTTT.

This chain uses TRBV9 with TRBJ2-2; D remains ambiguous. Trimming pared 4 bases from V and 2 bases from J, leaving 3 bases between. Germline CDR1 is SGDLS and CDR2 is YYNGEE. CDR3 length equals 12 residues. CDR3 in DNA: TGTGCCAGCAGCCTCAACACCGGGGAGCTGTTTTTT. It is translated as CASSLNTGELFF.

The CDR3 bases are TGTGCCAGCAGCTTAGTTCAGGGGGCTGGCGGAGATACGCAGTATTTT. Residues: CASSLVQGAGGDTQYF. The chain couples TRBV7-8 to TRBJ2-3; 8 bases are a match to TRBD1. Trimming at V came to 1 base and at J to 5 bases, leaving 8 bases not matched to a gene. Per germline, CDR1 SGHVS and CDR2 FQNEAQ. This CDR3 has 16 amino acids.

The V gene is TRBV11-2, the J gene TRBJ1-2, with D possibly matching TRBD1 (5 bases). The CDR3 is made up of 12 amino acids. Trimming took 4 bases from V and 6 from J, leaving 9 bases between them. Germline lookup yields CDR1 SGHAT and CDR2 FQNNGV. The CDR3 DNA reads as TGTGCCAGCAGCTCGGAGGGGAATGGCTACACCTTC. Amino acids: CASSSEGNGYTF.

The rearrangement uses TRBV4-1 and TRBJ1-6; no reliable D call. CDR3 length: 14 amino acids. V shed 4 bases and J shed 5 bases, with 9 bases lying between them. Germline loops: CDR1 MGHRA, CDR2 YSYEKL. The CDR3 DNA reads as TGCGCCAGCAGCCCCCGGGAGAATAATTCACCCCTCCACTTT. Amino acid sequence: CASSPRENNSPLHF.

The chain links TRBV4-1 to TRBJ2-7, with 9 bases fitting TRBD2. The V and J ends lost 0 bases and 3 bases, in that order; junction bases with no gene match: 6. The CDR3 covers 16 residues. Germline V gives CDR1 MGHRA, CDR2 YSYEKL. CDR3 sequence reads: CASSQDLSGGIYEQYF. The CDR3 nucleotides read TGCGCCAGCAGCCAAGACCTTAGCGGGGGTATCTACGAGCAGTACTTC.

The chain recombines TRBV7-2 with TRBJ2-2; 8 bases are a match to TRBD1. CDR3 length equals 14 residues. With V trimmed by 4 bases and J by 6 bases, 4 bases remained unmatched. The V gene's germline CDR1 is SGHTA and CDR2 FQGNSA. CDR3 coding DNA: TGTGCCAGCAGCTGGGACAGGAAGTCCGGGGAGCTGTTTTTT. It specifies CASSWDRKSGELFF.

V and J are TRBV7-8 and TRBJ1-6; 7 bases are shared with TRBD1. From germline, CDR1 is SGHVS and CDR2 FQNEAQ. CDR3 length: 18 residues. V shed 2 bases, J shed 7 bases, and the junction held 14 bases outside the gene matches. The CDR3, as DNA: TGTGCCAGCAGCTTATCGCGCGGCAGGGTCAGGGGGAATTCACCCCTCCACTTT. Encoded protein: CASSLSRGRVRGNSPLHF.

The chain uses TRBV10-3 and TRBJ2-3, with D possibly being TRBD1 (5 bases). This CDR3 spans 15 amino acids. From germline, CDR1 is ENHRY and CDR2 SYGVKD. Trimming left V 0 bases short and J 3 bases short, with 10 bases between. DNA for the CDR3: TGTGCCATCAGTGAGTCTGGCAGGGCTACAGATACGCAGTATTTT. It codes for CAISESGRATDTQYF.

The chain uses TRBV19 and TRBJ1-5; no clear D. CDR3 length: 13 amino acids. Germline loops: CDR1 LNHDA, CDR2 SQIVND (reference sequence). The V and J ends lost 7 bases and 3 bases respectively, with 10 bases between them. The CDR3 sequence is CASIGRTNQPQHF. DNA of the CDR3: TGTGCCAGTATTGGCAGAACCAATCAGCCCCAGCATTTT.

V and J are TRBV7-9 and TRBJ2-7, with D perhaps matching TRBD2 (6 bases). The germline CDR1 and CDR2 sequences are SEHNR and FQNEAQ (reference sequence). The V end lost 8 bases, the J end lost 2 bases, and 16 bases lay between the germline ends. This CDR3 has 14 residues. The CDR3 sequence is CASSFLGEAYEQYF. The CDR3 DNA is TGTGCCAGCTCCTTTCTGGGGGAGGCCTACGAGCAGTACTTC.

The rearrangement uses TRBV4-2 and TRBJ2-3; no reliable D call. From germline, CDR1 is LGHNA and CDR2 YNFKEQ. The ends were cut back, 1 base at V and 4 bases at J, with 9 bases in the middle. The CDR3 extends over 14 amino acids. In nucleotides, the CDR3 is TGTGCCAGCAGCCAAGGGGCAGGAGCAGATACGCAGTATTTT. Translation gives CASSQGAGADTQYF.

The chain has TRBV5-6 and TRBJ1-6; D call uncertain. This CDR3 spans 15 amino acids. V was shortened by 0 bases and J by 9 bases, with 13 bases between the two germline ends. From germline, CDR1 is SGHDT and CDR2 YYEEEE. CDR3 residues: CASSLGGSPSSPLHF. CDR3 nucleotides: TGTGCCAGCAGCTTGGGCGGCAGCCCGAGTTCACCCCTCCACTTT.

The sample holds a few counts of this clone. V and J are TRBV4-2 and TRBJ2-7; TRBD2 might be the D (6 bases). Per the germline V gene, CDR1 is LGHNA and CDR2 is YNFKEQ. CDR3 size: 13 residues. The ends were cut back, 0 bases at V and 8 bases at J, with 11 bases in the middle. The CDR3 loop reads CASSQEQGRQQYF. CDR3 sequence (DNA): TGTGCCAGCAGCCAAGAACAAGGGAGGCAGCAGTACTTC.

The V gene is TRBV19, the J gene TRBJ1-4, with a tentative D call TRBD1 (5 bases). The germline V gene encodes CDR1 LNHDA and CDR2 SQIVND (reference sequence). The CDR3 spans 18 residues. Trimming took 1 base from V and 0 from J, leaving 15 bases between them. This CDR3 is CASSIGQAIGATNEKLFF. As DNA, the CDR3 is TGTGCCAGTAGTATAGGGCAGGCGATAGGGGCAACTAATGAAAAACTGTTTTTT.

The chain uses TRBV4-1 and TRBJ2-7; D ambiguous. V was shortened by 1 base and J by 2 bases, with 12 bases between the two germline ends. Germline CDR1 reads MGHRA; CDR2 reads YSYEKL. This CDR3 is 15 amino acids long. The CDR3 region has the DNA TGCGCCAGCAGCCAAGCAGAGGTGGGTGCCTACGAGCAGTACTTC. Translation gives CASSQAEVGAYEQYF.

The chain recombines TRBV9 with TRBJ2-2; 12 nucleotides align to TRBD2. V was clipped by 0 bases and J by 3 bases; unmatched bases: 21. This CDR3 has 23 amino acids. CDR1 and CDR2 from the germline V gene are SGDLS and YYNGEE. The CDR3 DNA reads as TGTGCCAGCAGCGTAGCGGCGGTGGCGACTAGCGGGGGTACCCGGAGGGACACCGGGGAGCTGTTTTTT. It specifies CASSVAAVATSGGTRRDTGELFF.

This chain joins TRBV4-2 and TRBJ1-2, with D perhaps matching TRBD1 (6 bases). V lost 3 bases to trimming and J lost 4 bases, with 12 bases between them. CDR1 is LGHNA, CDR2 YNFKEQ, per germline. This CDR3 is 14 amino acids long. CDR3 sequence (DNA): TGTGCCAGCAGCCAGCTATGGGACACCTATGGCTACACCTTC. Translating gives CASSQLWDTYGYTF.

The genes are TRBV27 and TRBJ2-7, with 8 bases matching TRBD1. There are 20 residues in the CDR3. Looked up from germline, CDR1 is MNHEY and CDR2 is SMNVEV (reference sequence). After removal of 6 bases from V and 6 bases from J, the junction contained 28 bases not matched to a gene. CDR3 nucleotides: TGTGCCAGCAGGAGCTCAGGGGGCAGGGTACAGGGGGGACCTGAGTCCGAGCAGTACTTC. It encodes CASRSSGGRVQGGPESEQYF.

The table lists this clone with a few counts. V is TRBV2 and J is TRBJ2-7; the match to TRBD1 covers 10 bases. After removal of 7 bases from V and 2 bases from J, the junction contained 5 bases not matched to a gene. Germline V gives CDR1 SNHLY, CDR2 FYNNEI. CDR3 length: 14 residues. CDR3 DNA: TGTGCCAGCAATTCCGGGACAGGGGCCTACGAGCAGTACTTC. It encodes CASNSGTGAYEQYF.